This TCR beta chain was captured by sequencing in a study of cytomegalovirus exposure and HLA in healthy donors. Study details: Researchers previously reported finding 117 million unique TCR beta sequences from about 170 million T cells.

This PCR relied on a set of 60 Vbeta primers and 13 Jbeta primers. TCRdb keeps only in-frame clones here, not all; method: immunoSEQ multiplex PCR. The sample yields around 150,000 clones, around 74% seen once. Sequences were obtained from PBMCs. The clonotype comes from a man over 45 in good health and CMV-seropositive.

The CDR3 loop reads CASSFLAGVVNEQFF. As DNA, the CDR3 is TGTGCCAGCAGCTTTCTAGCGGGAGTCGTCAATGAGCAGTTCTTC. The chain uses TRBV7-2 and TRBJ2-1, with 10 nucleotides matching TRBD2. Germline assignment: CDR1 SGHTA and CDR2 FQGNSA. V shed 3 bases and J 6 bases; nucleotides not matched to a gene: 5. The CDR3 totals 15 residues.